This TCR beta chain was captured in a study of T-cell memory formation after mild COVID-19. This clonotype was counted between two and nine times. Its antigen is as yet unknown. Germline CDR1 is ENHRY and CDR2 is SYGVKD. V shed 4 bases and J 0 bases; nucleotides not matched to a gene: 1. This CDR3 is 14 amino acids long. General observations from the study: A balance of CD4 and CD8 characterized clones contracting day 15 to 85, whereas later expanders leaned CD4+.

Each CDR3 protein is one row after TCRdb ran MiXCR on the 5' RACE reads. The sample lists some 320,000 distinct CDR3 sequences, less than 20% occurring once. The chain couples TRBV10-3 to TRBJ1-1, with TRBD1 matching over 8 bases. The specimen was PBMCs or a T cell subset sorted from them (not recorded which). The origin of this receptor is a man between 18 and 29 years old who had mild COVID-19 (a few samples of this study predate the infection). Cell type and time point are not known. For the CDR3, the DNA is TGTGCCATCAGTGCGGACAGGGTGAACACTGAAGCTTTCTTT. This sequence encodes CAISADRVNTEAFF.